This TCR beta chain is from a study of blood T cell repertoires in COVID-19. Across the whole study: The United States, Italy and Spain provided the acute and convalescent COVID-19 samples. PBMCs, B-cell-depleted T cells, or T cells provided the cDNA or gDNA that made up the material.

The V gene end was trimmed by 3 bases and the J gene end by 5 bases; junction bases not matched to a gene: 5. CDR1 is LGHNA and CDR2 is YSLEER in the germline V gene. The CDR3 totals 16 residues. As handled by the study authors: Reference gene primer amplification gave nucleated cell count estimates. Sequencing used immunoSEQ multiplex PCR; TCRdb keeps in-frame clones, though not all of them. That table is the source of V, J and clone size, and D and trimming were worked out from the DNA. The sample has 76,000 or so clones; over 75% are singletons. This receptor was obtained from a man between 50 and 59 years old with acute or convalescent COVID-19. This chain links TRBV4-3 with TRBJ2-1, with TRBD1 matching over 12 bases. The sample consisted of peripheral blood. The CDR3 here is CASSHGTGGGHNEQFF. CDR3 sequence (DNA): TGCGCCAGCAGCCATGGGACAGGGGGCGGCCACAATGAGCAGTTCTTC.